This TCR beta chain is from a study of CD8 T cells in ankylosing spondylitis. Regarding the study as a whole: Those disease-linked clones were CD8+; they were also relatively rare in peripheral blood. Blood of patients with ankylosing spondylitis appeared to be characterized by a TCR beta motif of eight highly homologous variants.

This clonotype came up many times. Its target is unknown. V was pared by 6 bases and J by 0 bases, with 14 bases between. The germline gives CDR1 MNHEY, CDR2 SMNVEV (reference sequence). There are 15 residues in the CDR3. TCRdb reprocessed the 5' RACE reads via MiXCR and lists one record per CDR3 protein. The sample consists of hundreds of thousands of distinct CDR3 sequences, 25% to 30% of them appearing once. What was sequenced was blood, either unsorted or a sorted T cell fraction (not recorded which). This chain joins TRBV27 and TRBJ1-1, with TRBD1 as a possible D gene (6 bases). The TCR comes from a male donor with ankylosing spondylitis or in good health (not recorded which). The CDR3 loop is CASSYTGLMNTEAFF. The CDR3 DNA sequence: TGTGCCAGCAGCTATACAGGGCTCATGAACACTGAAGCTTTCTTT.